Sequencing of this T cell receptor beta chain was carried out in a study of CD8+CD57+ T cells in acquired aplastic anemia. Broader study findings: Patients and controls turned out to have 25 to 35 CD8+ CDR3 sequences in common.

This clonotype has a handful of counts. The antigen remains unidentified. The study profiled TCR beta VDJ and CDR3 using genomic DNA as template. Each CDR3 protein is one row after TCRdb ran MiXCR on the reads. Counted here are roughly 290,000 distinct CDR3 sequences, 45% to 65% occurring once; the ten biggest clones make up approximately 1.3%. The CDR3 spans 14 residues. Trimming stripped 2 bases from V and 2 bases from J, with 9 bases between. CDR1 is SGHVS and CDR2 is FNYEAQ in the germline V gene. CD8+CD57+ cell expansion had been shown by flow cytometry in patients chosen for sequencing. Patients had not yet gotten any therapy when their blood was taken for sampling.

The TCR was taken from a human donor with aplastic anemia. Material: sorted CD4+, CD8+, or CD8+CD57+ T cells (not recorded which) from PBMCs. The J gene is TRBJ1-1, the V gene TRBV7-6, with a tentative D call TRBD1 (5 bases). The CDR3 nucleotides are TGTGCCAGCAGCTTAAGGGGCGCCAACACTGAAGCTTTCTTT. This gives the protein CASSLRGANTEAFF.